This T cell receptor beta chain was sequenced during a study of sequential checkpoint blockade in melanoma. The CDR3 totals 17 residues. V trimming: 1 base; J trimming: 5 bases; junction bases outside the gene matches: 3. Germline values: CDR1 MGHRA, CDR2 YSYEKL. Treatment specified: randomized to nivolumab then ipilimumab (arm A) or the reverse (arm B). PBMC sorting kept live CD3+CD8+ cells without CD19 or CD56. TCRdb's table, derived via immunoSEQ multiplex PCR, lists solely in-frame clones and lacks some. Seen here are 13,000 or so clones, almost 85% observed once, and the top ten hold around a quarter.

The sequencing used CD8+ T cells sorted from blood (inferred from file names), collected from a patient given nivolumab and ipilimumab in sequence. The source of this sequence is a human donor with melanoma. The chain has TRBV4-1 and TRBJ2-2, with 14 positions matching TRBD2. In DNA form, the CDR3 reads TGCGCCAGCAGCCAAGTGGGGACTAGCGGGAGTACCGGGGAGCTGTTTTTT. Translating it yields CASSQVGTSGSTGELFF.